A selection of T cell receptor beta chains follows, all from one sample in a study of OX40 agonist ivuxolimab in advanced cancers. Here immunoSEQ multiplex PCR was the method, and the copy in TCRdb shows in-frame clones only, minus some. The profile covers about 40,000 clones, with 85% appearing a single time and around 17% taken by the ten largest. Sequenced material: CD4+ or CD8+ T cells sorted from blood, taken in a trial of the OX40 agonist ivuxolimab. The receptors derive from an adult with an advanced solid tumor such as melanoma, head and neck, liver or kidney cancer. CDR3s include the opening cysteine and the closing phenylalanine or tryptophan. A D gene is named only where the DNA matches it firmly. Part of the rows lack a size; the others show once, few, many or a class for expanded clones.

TRBV4-1	NA	NA	TRBJ2-5	CASSPLTGGEETQYF	TGCGCCAGCAGCCCTCTGACAGGAGGGGAAGAGACCCAGTACTTC
TRBV4-2	NA	TRBD1	TRBJ1-2	CASSQDRLTGEGYTF	TGTGCCAGCAGCCAAGATAGGTTAACAGGGGAGGGCTACACCTTC
TRBV27	NA	NA	TRBJ1-3	CASCSFSGNTIYF	TGTGCCTCGTGCAGCTTCTCTGGAAACACCATATATTTT
TRBV4-3	NA	NA	TRBJ1-1	CASSLTKGHEAFF	TGCGCCAGCAGCCTCACAAAAGGGCACGAAGCTTTCTTT
TRBV25-1	NA	NA	TRBJ2-7	CASSEGVPEQYF	TGTGCCAGCAGTGAAGGTGTCCCCGAGCAGTACTTC
TRBV5-4	NA	NA	TRBJ2-1	CASSLAERYEQFF	TGTGCCAGCAGCTTGGCCGAGCGGTATGAGCAGTTCTTC
TRBV18	few	NA	TRBJ1-2	CASSPPLANYGYTF	TGTGCCAGCTCACCACCATTAGCTAACTATGGCTACACCTTC
TRBV5-6	NA	NA	TRBJ1-4	CASSFGGINEKLFF	TGTGCCAGCAGCTTCGGAGGGATTAATGAAAAACTGTTTTTT
TRBV7-9	few	NA	TRBJ1-1	CASSLGQPEAFF	TGTGCCAGCAGCTTGGGTCAGCCCGAAGCTTTCTTT
TRBV13	NA	NA	TRBJ2-7	CASSFEASYEQYF	TGTGCCAGCAGCTTCGAGGCTTCCTACGAGCAGTACTTC
TRBV19	NA	NA	TRBJ2-7	CASSISRNWNEQYF	TGTGCCAGTAGTATTAGTAGGAATTGGAACGAGCAGTACTTC
TRBV5-6	NA	TRBD2	TRBJ2-2	CASIGLAGGPRGTGELFF	TGTGCGTCGATCGGACTAGCGGGAGGGCCACGGGGCACCGGGGAGCTGTTTTTT
TRBV7-9	medium-sized	NA	TRBJ2-2	CATPGAVTGELFF	TGTGCCACCCCGGGGGCAGTCACCGGGGAGCTGTTTTTT
TRBV27	NA	NA	TRBJ1-5	CASSLLGNGNQPQHF	TGTGCCAGCAGTTTATTAGGGAATGGCAATCAGCCCCAGCATTTT
TRBV7-8	NA	NA	TRBJ1-1	CASSLSWGVGTEAFF	TGTGCCAGCAGCTTAAGCTGGGGAGTCGGCACTGAAGCTTTCTTT
TRBV4-3	NA	NA	TRBJ2-7	CASSQLWPGPSYEQYF	TGCGCCAGCAGCCAATTGTGGCCAGGACCCTCCTACGAGCAGTACTTC